This TCR beta chain was recovered during a study of memory CD8 T cells in hepatitis C reinfection. Method: immunoSEQ multiplex PCR; TCRdb's copy keeps in-frame clones and lacks some. The data hold some 46,000 clones, with roughly 87% observed a single time. General study results and limits: With 4 to 6 donors, public clonotype conclusions could not be definitive.

This sample's time point: late/post reinfection, 12 to 24 weeks after detection. Sorted cells were sequenced directly ex vivo without any in vitro expansion. People who inject drugs from Montreal's HEPCO study were the donors. Germline loops: CDR1 SGHAT, CDR2 FQNNGV. V was shortened by 5 bases and J by 1 base, with 17 bases between the two germline ends. The CDR3 covers 17 residues. To note about this clone: Its antigen remains unidentified.

The TCR was taken from a young man with hepatitis C virus infection. The chain has TRBV11-2 and TRBJ1-4; D is ambiguous. The sample consisted of naive CD8+ T cells sorted from blood. The CDR3 protein is CASSVVGLGGTNEKLFF. Written as DNA, the CDR3 is TGTGCCAGCAGCGTGGTGGGCCTAGGAGGAACTAATGAAAAACTGTTTTTT.